The rows below give T cell receptor beta chains drawn from one sample of a study of blood T cell repertoires in COVID-19. Produced via immunoSEQ multiplex PCR; TCRdb's table is partial and in-frame only. Of about 100,000 clones listed, around four fifths are singletons. Sequencing was performed on peripheral blood. Source of these receptors: a woman aged 65 to 85 with acute or convalescent COVID-19. CDR3s include the opening cysteine and the closing phenylalanine or tryptophan. A D gene is named only where the DNA matches it firmly. Size is stated for part of the rows, as once, few or many counts, or as a class when the clone is expanded.

TRBD1	TRBV5-3	NA	TRBJ1-2	CARSSRDRINYGYTF	TGTGCCAGAAGCTCCCGGGACAGGATTAACTATGGCTACACCTTC
TRBD2	TRBV5-1	NA	TRBJ2-1	CASSLNLAGGEQFF	TGCGCCAGCAGCTTGAATCTAGCGGGGGGAGAGCAGTTCTTC
NA	TRBV19	NA	TRBJ2-2	CASSGLASNTGELFF	TGTGCCAGTAGTGGTTTAGCTTCGAACACCGGGGAGCTGTTTTTT
NA	TRBV11-1	many	TRBJ2-3	CASSLGVDSYTDTQYF	TGTGCCAGCAGCTTGGGGGTGGACAGCTACACAGATACGCAGTATTTT
NA	TRBV10-2	NA	TRBJ1-6	CASRETGLGSPLHF	TGCGCCAGCAGAGAAACAGGATTGGGTTCACCCCTCCACTTT
TRBD1	TRBV7-9	NA	TRBJ1-5	CASSNDRGTFEDSNQPQHF	TGTGCCAGCAGCAACGACAGGGGGACGTTTGAGGATAGCAATCAGCCCCAGCATTTT
TRBD1	TRBV7-9	NA	TRBJ1-4	CASWGQLNEKLFF	TGTGCCAGCTGGGGACAGCTTAATGAAAAACTGTTTTTT
NA	TRBV3-1/TRBV3-2	NA	TRBJ2-3	CASSQGLRVSTDTQYF	TGTGCCAGCAGCCAAGGCCTCAGGGTTTCCACAGATACGCAGTATTTT
TRBD2	TRBV7-2	NA	TRBJ2-5	CASSLIAGYQETQYF	TGTGCCAGCAGCTTAATAGCGGGGTACCAAGAGACCCAGTACTTC
NA	TRBV6-5	NA	TRBJ1-3	CASSYSLSGNTIYF	TGTGCCAGCAGTTACAGCCTCTCTGGAAACACCATATATTTT
TRBD2	TRBV10-3	few	TRBJ2-5	CAISRTSAQETQYF	TGTGCCATCAGTCGGACTAGCGCTCAAGAGACCCAGTACTTC
NA	TRBV6-5	NA	TRBJ1-1	CASSLAGMNTEAFF	TGTGCCAGCAGTTTAGCAGGGATGAACACTGAAGCTTTCTTT
TRBD1	TRBV4-1	NA	TRBJ2-7	CASSQDLRGGTGGEQYF	TGCGCCAGCAGCCAAGATCTACGGGGCGGGACAGGGGGCGAGCAGTACTTC
TRBD2	TRBV7-3	NA	TRBJ2-2	CASSLPSGGPPTGELFF	TGTGCCAGCAGCTTACCCTCGGGGGGGCCGCCCACCGGGGAGCTGTTTTTT